Each of the 30 T cell receptor beta chains below was sequenced from the same sample in a study of blood T cell repertoires in COVID-19. Assay: immunoSEQ multiplex PCR; the TCRdb copy retains only in-frame clones and omits some. The sample consists of about 300,000 clones, about nine tenths of them appearing once. The sample consisted of peripheral blood. The origin of the receptors is a woman aged 30 to 39 with COVID-19, enrolled during active disease.

V and J are TRBV6-6 and TRBJ1-1; D might be TRBD1 (5 bases). The germline V and J ends were trimmed by 6 bases and 6 bases, with 17 bases remaining between them. This CDR3 region has 14 residues. Germline CDR1 and CDR2: MNHNY and SVGAGI (reference sequence). CDR3 nucleotide sequence: TGTGCCAGCAGCCAGACCGGGAGAGGGGCTGAAGCTTTCTTT. Translated, it gives CASSQTGRGAEAFF.

This clone showed up just a few times. V usage is TRBV7-3 and J usage is TRBJ2-5, with D perhaps TRBD1 (6 bases). Trimming took 3 bases from V and 5 from J, leaving 16 bases between them. CDR1 is SGHTA and CDR2 is FQGTGA in the germline V gene. There are 15 residues in the CDR3. The CDR3 reads CASSFRGHRAETQYF. In nucleotides, the CDR3 is TGTGCCAGCAGCTTCAGGGGCCACAGGGCTGAGACCCAGTACTTC.

V is TRBV29-1 and J is TRBJ1-2, with 8 bases lining up with TRBD1. With V trimmed by 0 bases and J by 7 bases, 10 bases remained unmatched. This CDR3 is built from 15 residues. The germline V gene encodes CDR1 SQVTM and CDR2 ANQGSEA. CDR3 amino acids: CSVEELGQGVGGYTF. DNA of the CDR3: TGCAGCGTTGAAGAATTAGGACAGGGCGTAGGTGGCTACACCTTC.

The V and J genes are TRBV27 and TRBJ1-5, with D possibly TRBD1 on 5 matching bases. Germline CDR1 MNHEY, CDR2 SMNVEV (reference sequence). The V end was cut by 6 bases, the J end by 2 bases, with 14 bases between. The length of the CDR3 is 15 residues. The CDR3 protein is CASRGLGGGNQPQHF. The CDR3 bases are TGTGCCAGCAGGGGACTTGGAGGGGGCAATCAGCCCCAGCATTTT.

The chain carries TRBV3-1 (or the pseudogene TRBV3-2) and TRBJ1-3; the D is unclear. Germline CDR1 and CDR2: LGHDT and YNNKEL (reference sequence). V was pared by 4 bases and J by 0 bases, with 10 bases between. This CDR3 region has 15 residues. CDR3 in amino acids: CASSPGRFSGNTIYF. The CDR3 coding sequence is TGTGCCAGCAGCCCCGGCAGGTTCTCTGGAAACACCATATATTTT.

The chain couples TRBV11-3 to TRBJ2-6; TRBD1 matches at 8 bases. The V gene end was trimmed by 5 bases and the J gene end by 2 bases; junction bases not matched to a gene: 5. Germline CDR1 SGHNT, CDR2 YENEEA. The CDR3 length is 16 residues. The CDR3 nucleotides read TGTGCCAGCAGCACCCGACAGGGGACTGGGGCCAACGTCCTGACTTTC. Translation: CASSTRQGTGANVLTF.

The J gene is TRBJ1-2, the V gene TRBV7-9; maybe TRBD1 (5 bases). CDR3 length: 12 amino acids. Trimming shortened V by 10 bases and J by 8 bases, and 17 bases separated the two germline ends. CDR1 is SEHNR, CDR2 FQNEAQ, per germline (reference sequence). The CDR3 sequence: CATLTGGSGYTF. The CDR3 DNA reads as TGTGCCACCTTAACGGGGGGGTCAGGCTACACCTTC.

This chain links TRBV7-8 with TRBJ1-3; D remains ambiguous. The CDR3 sequence is 19 residues long. V was cut by 1 base and J by 3 bases, with 22 bases left in between. Germline CDR1 reads SGHVS; CDR2 reads FQNEAQ. The CDR3 DNA follows: TGTGCCAGCAGCTTAGGTTCATGGAGCGGCAGGAGATTTGGAAACACCATATATTTT. Translating it yields CASSLGSWSGRRFGNTIYF.

This clone was recorded a few times. The V and J genes are TRBV29-1 and TRBJ1-5; 9 nucleotides match TRBD1. V lost 6 bases, J lost 2 bases, and 11 bases stayed unmatched. This CDR3 is 16 amino acids long. The germline V gene encodes CDR1 SQVTM and CDR2 ANQGSEA. The CDR3 DNA sequence: TGCAGCGTCGTATTACAGGGGGCCGTCGGCAATCAGCCCCAGCATTTT. This gives the protein CSVVLQGAVGNQPQHF.

This chain links TRBV2 with TRBJ1-5, with TRBD1 matching over 10 bases. CDR1 SNHLY and CDR2 FYNNEI come from the germline V gene. This CDR3 contains 15 residues. Losses at the gene ends were 6 bases for V and 7 bases for J; bases not matched to a gene: 9. CDR3 in amino acids: CASRGQGLRGQPQHF. The CDR3 nucleotides are TGTGCCAGCAGGGGACAGGGGTTGAGGGGACAGCCCCAGCATTTT.

The V call is TRBV15, the J call TRBJ1-4; 9 bases match TRBD1. The CDR3 covers 15 residues. CDR1 and CDR2 (germline): LNHNV, YYDKDF (reference sequence). With V trimmed by 2 bases and J by 4 bases, 2 bases remained unmatched. In nucleotides, the CDR3 is TGTGCCACCAGCAGATGGACAGGGGATAATGAAAAACTGTTTTTT. It encodes CATSRWTGDNEKLFF.

This chain links TRBV29-1 with TRBJ1-3; 8 bases fit TRBD1. With 7 bases clipped from V and 4 bases from J, the junction kept 15 bases outside the gene matches. Germline V lookup: CDR1 SQVTM, CDR2 ANQGSEA. The CDR3 is 16 amino acids. CDR3 DNA sequence: TGCAGCGCCTCTCAGGGGGCCGTCTCTCTGGGAAACACCATATATTTT. Protein product: CSASQGAVSLGNTIYF.

DNA of the CDR3: TGTGCCAGCCCCCCGGGATCCACAGATACGCAGTATTTT. It codes for CASPPGSTDTQYF. The J gene is TRBJ2-3, the V gene TRBV5-8; possible D gene TRBD2, 5 bases. V was cut by 7 bases and J by 2 bases, with 11 bases left in between. Germline V CDR1 and CDR2: SGHTS, YDEGEE. The CDR3 has 13 amino acids.

This rearrangement joins TRBV11-2 to TRBJ1-4; 9 nucleotides match TRBD1. Germline lookup yields CDR1 SGHAT and CDR2 FQNNGV. This CDR3 is 16 amino acids long. V shed 5 bases and J 3 bases; nucleotides not matched to a gene: 7. The CDR3 protein is CASSVRRQGANEKLFF. The CDR3 region has the DNA TGTGCCAGCAGCGTCAGACGACAGGGGGCTAATGAAAAACTGTTTTTT.

The chain uses TRBV6-2 or TRBV6-3 and TRBJ2-3; possibly TRBD2 for D (6 bases). Germline CDR1 MNHEY, CDR2 SVGEGT. The V end lost 5 bases, the J end lost 4 bases, and 19 bases lay between the germline ends. CDR3 length: 16 amino acids. DNA for the CDR3: TGTGCCAGCAGTATGGGTTTAGGACTACTCCCAGATACGCAGTATTTT. It specifies CASSMGLGLLPDTQYF.

V gene TRBV24-1 combines with J gene TRBJ1-5, with D maybe TRBD1 (6 bases). Germline lookup yields CDR1 KGHDR and CDR2 SFDVKD. Trimming removed 3 bases from V and 7 bases from J, with 12 bases in between. CDR3 length: 14 amino acids. The DNA of the CDR3 is TGTGCCACCAGTGATCAGGGAGGGGGACAGCCCCAGCATTTT. Amino acid sequence: CATSDQGGGQPQHF.

V usage is TRBV19 and J usage is TRBJ2-7, with 7 bases matching TRBD2. Germline assignment: CDR1 LNHDA and CDR2 SQIVND (reference sequence). This CDR3 has 13 residues. Trimming at V came to 1 base and at J to 6 bases, leaving 3 bases not matched to a gene. CDR3 coding DNA: TGTGCCAGTAGTATAGTGGGAGGGGCCGAGCAGTACGTC. Its translation is CASSIVGGAEQYV.

The chain links TRBV29-1 to TRBJ1-2, with 9 bases that match TRBD1. This CDR3 is built from 13 residues. Germline V gene sequence: CDR1 SQVTM, CDR2 ANQGSEA. The V segment lost 4 bases and the J segment 5 bases; nucleotides outside the gene matches: 5. CDR3 loop: CSVAQGAFYGYTF. The CDR3 DNA sequence: TGCAGCGTTGCACAGGGGGCGTTTTATGGCTACACCTTC.

CDR3: CASSLGARGTETQYF. The CDR3 DNA sequence: TGTGCCAGCAGTTTAGGAGCGCGGGGTACAGAGACCCAGTACTTC. The chain couples TRBV28 to TRBJ2-5, with D possibly being TRBD2 (6 bases). The CDR3 consists of 15 residues. Germline V gene sequence: CDR1 MDHEN, CDR2 SYDVKM. V shed 2 bases and J shed 4 bases, with 14 bases lying between them.

The chain carries TRBV2 and TRBJ2-5, with D perhaps matching TRBD1 (5 bases). V lost 6 bases, J lost 5 bases, and 10 bases lay in between. The CDR3 runs to 12 residues. Germline V lookup: CDR1 SNHLY, CDR2 FYNNEI. The CDR3 DNA reads as TGTGCCAGCAGAGGGGCGTTGGAGACCCAGTACTTC. It is translated as CASRGALETQYF. The whole variable domain, filled in from reference TRBV2 and TRBJ2-5, reads EPEVTQTPSHQVTQMGQEVILRCVPISNHLYFYWYRQILGQKVEFLVSFYNNEISEKSEIFDDQFSVERPDGSNFTLKIRSTKLEDSAMYFCASRGALETQYFGPGTRLLVL.

This clone was picked up a small number of times. The J gene is TRBJ1-3, the V gene TRBV6-5; the match to TRBD1 covers 8 bases. In germline, CDR1 is MNHEY, CDR2 SVGAGI. There are 14 residues in the CDR3. V lost 6 bases to trimming and J lost 4 bases; unmatched junction nucleotides: 5. The CDR3 reads CASSGGQGGNTIYF. The CDR3 nucleotides are TGTGCCAGCAGCGGTGGACAGGGCGGAAACACCATATATTTT.

The chain combines TRBV24-1 with TRBJ2-5, with D tentatively TRBD2 (6 bases). The germline V gene has CDR1 KGHDR and CDR2 SFDVKD. V gave up 2 bases and J gave up 6 bases, with 12 bases separating them. CDR3 length: 14 residues. CDR3 amino acids: CATSDSGGEQTQYF. In DNA, the CDR3 is TGTGCCACCAGTGATTCTGGCGGGGAACAGACCCAGTACTTC.

This clone was detected once. The chain couples TRBV3-1 (or the pseudogene TRBV3-2) to TRBJ2-1, with TRBD2 matching over 7 bases. The V segment lost 2 bases and the J segment 8 bases; nucleotides outside the gene matches: 6. The CDR3 sequence is 14 residues long. Germline assignment: CDR1 LGHDT and CDR2 YNNKEL (reference sequence). CDR3 sequence (DNA): TGTGCCAGCAGCCAACCCGGACTAGGCTATGAGCAGTTCTTC. Encoded protein: CASSQPGLGYEQFF.

The chain recombines TRBV3-1 (or the pseudogene TRBV3-2) with TRBJ1-2; D uncertain. The CDR3 totals 11 residues. V dropped 0 bases and J dropped 8 bases, with 4 bases sitting between them. CDR1 and CDR2 (germline): LGHDT, YNNKEL (reference sequence). As DNA, the CDR3 is TGTGCCAGCAGCCAAGATTCGGGCTACACCTTC. Residues: CASSQDSGYTF.

V usage is TRBV28 and J usage is TRBJ2-7; 8 nucleotides align to TRBD1. CDR1 and CDR2 from the germline V gene are MDHEN and SYDVKM. J lost 5 bases, V lost 6 bases, and 9 bases had no gene match. This CDR3 contains 14 residues. The CDR3 bases are TGTGCCAGCAGCTTACAGCAGGGGGCCCACGAGCAGTACTTC. It encodes CASSLQQGAHEQYF.

The CDR3 DNA is TGTGCCAGCAGCCCTATGGACAGGCCCAATGAGCAGTTCTTC. Its protein is CASSPMDRPNEQFF. This rearrangement joins TRBV6-6 to TRBJ2-1; 7 nucleotides align to TRBD1. The ends lost 6 bases at V and 6 bases at J; junction bases unmatched: 8. CDR1 is MNHNY, CDR2 SVGAGI, per germline (reference sequence). This CDR3 is 14 amino acids long.

CDR3 bases: TGTGCCAGCTCCCAAGGCGGTCAGCCCCAGCATTTT. It specifies CASSQGGQPQHF. The chain combines TRBV28 with TRBJ1-5, with D uncertain. Trimming removed 8 bases from V and 6 bases from J, with 11 bases in between. CDR3 length equals 12 residues. Germline V gene lookup returns CDR1 MDHEN and CDR2 SYDVKM.

The chain carries TRBV6-1 and TRBJ1-5, with no clear D. The V gene's germline CDR1 is MNHNS and CDR2 SASEGT. The germline V and J ends were trimmed by 2 bases and 5 bases, with 4 bases remaining between them. This CDR3 has 12 residues. Here the CDR3 DNA reads TGTGCCAGCAGTGAATCCTATCAGCCCCAGCATTTT. Protein sequence: CASSESYQPQHF.

J is TRBJ2-7 and V is TRBV7-9; TRBD1 might be the D (6 bases). Per the germline V gene, CDR1 is SEHNR and CDR2 is FQNEAQ (reference sequence). This CDR3 contains 12 residues. V was cut by 4 bases and J by 5 bases, with 9 bases left in between. The CDR3 DNA is TGTGCCAGCAGCTCAGGGGTTAACGAGCAGTACTTC. Its translation: CASSSGVNEQYF.

The rearrangement uses TRBV30 and TRBJ1-1; 11 bases map to TRBD1. V dropped 6 bases and J dropped 0; count of bases not matched to a gene: 3. CDR3 length: 14 residues. Germline V gene data show CDR1 as GTSNPN and CDR2 as SVGIG (reference sequence). The CDR3 sequence is CACGTGGLNTEAFF. CDR3 DNA sequence: TGTGCCTGCGGGACAGGGGGACTGAACACTGAAGCTTTCTTT.